A selection of T cell receptor beta chains follows, all from one sample in a study of blood T cell repertoires in COVID-19. Profiling relied on immunoSEQ multiplex PCR, and the TCRdb table lists in-frame clones only, not all of them. The sample gives over 85,000 clones, about 75% of which show up once; under 20% is in the top ten. Sequenced sample: peripheral blood. The receptors originated from a woman of 80 years or more with active or convalescent COVID-19. Both conserved end residues are part of each CDR3. Each record gives: clone size, J gene, D gene, V gene, CDR3 DNA, CDR3 protein. A D gene is named only where the DNA matches it firmly. For some rows the clone size is stated as once, few or many, or as a class when expanded; others skip it.

clone_size: few
j_call: TRBJ1-2
d_call: .
v_call: TRBV5-1
cdr3_nt: TGCGCCAGCAGCTTCTCAGGACAGTCGAACTATGGCTACACCTTC
cdr3_aa: CASSFSGQSNYGYTF

clone_size: .
j_call: TRBJ2-7
d_call: TRBD2
v_call: TRBV7-6
cdr3_nt: TGTGCCAGCAGCTCAAGTAGCGGGATCCGCCCCGAGCAGTACTTC
cdr3_aa: CASSSSSGIRPEQYF

clone_size: .
j_call: TRBJ2-7
d_call: TRBD2
v_call: TRBV5-1
cdr3_nt: TGCGCCAGCAGCCCGGGACTACCGCGTCCGGGGGAGCAGTACTTC
cdr3_aa: CASSPGLPRPGEQYF

clone_size: .
j_call: TRBJ2-1
d_call: .
v_call: TRBV2
cdr3_nt: TGTGCCAGTCAATCGGTTGCTGAGCAGTTCTTC
cdr3_aa: CASQSVAEQFF

clone_size: .
j_call: TRBJ2-7
d_call: .
v_call: TRBV30
cdr3_nt: TGTGCCTGGAGTGCCTACTTTTCCTACGAGCAGTACTTC
cdr3_aa: CAWSAYFSYEQYF

clone_size: medium-sized
j_call: TRBJ1-3
d_call: .
v_call: TRBV7-9
cdr3_nt: TGTGCCAGCAGCTTAGCGTACACCCCTGGAAACACCATATATTTT
cdr3_aa: CASSLAYTPGNTIYF

clone_size: few
j_call: TRBJ1-5
d_call: .
v_call: TRBV10-1
cdr3_nt: TGCGCCAGCAGTGAGAGGGACTGTAATCAGCCCCAGCATTTT
cdr3_aa: CASSERDCNQPQHF

clone_size: .
j_call: TRBJ1-1
d_call: TRBD1
v_call: TRBV5-1
cdr3_nt: TGCGCCAGCAGCTTGGGGGCAGGGGGGACTGAAGCTTTCTTT
cdr3_aa: CASSLGAGGTEAFF

clone_size: .
j_call: TRBJ1-2
d_call: .
v_call: TRBV20-1
cdr3_nt: TGCAGTGCTAGTCGGGGAGGGAACTATGGCTACACCTTC
cdr3_aa: CSASRGGNYGYTF

clone_size: once
j_call: TRBJ1-2
d_call: TRBD1
v_call: TRBV27
cdr3_nt: TGTGCCAGCAGTCTATTGACAGGGGGCGCGAGTGGCTACACCTTC
cdr3_aa: CASSLLTGGASGYTF

clone_size: .
j_call: TRBJ2-1
d_call: TRBD2
v_call: TRBV5-1
cdr3_nt: TGCGCCAGCAGCCCCCCTAGCGGGCGCTACTACAATGAGCAGTTCTTC
cdr3_aa: CASSPPSGRYYNEQFF

clone_size: .
j_call: TRBJ1-5
d_call: TRBD1
v_call: TRBV19
cdr3_nt: TGTGCCAGTAGTATTCGACAGGGGGGGAATCAGCCCCAGCATTTT
cdr3_aa: CASSIRQGGNQPQHF

clone_size: .
j_call: TRBJ2-4
d_call: .
v_call: TRBV18
cdr3_nt: TGTGCCAGCTCACCAGCCCGGGGGACGGGTGGCATTCAGTACTTC
cdr3_aa: CASSPARGTGGIQYF

clone_size: once
j_call: TRBJ2-1
d_call: .
v_call: TRBV18
cdr3_nt: TGTGCCAGCTCACCACCGCAGACTATATACAATGAGCAGTTCTTC
cdr3_aa: CASSPPQTIYNEQFF

clone_size: .
j_call: TRBJ2-1
d_call: TRBD2
v_call: TRBV6-5
cdr3_nt: TGTGCCAGCAGTTCTAGCGGCCTTTACAATGAGCAGTTCTTC
cdr3_aa: CASSSSGLYNEQFF

clone_size: .
j_call: TRBJ2-7
d_call: TRBD1
v_call: TRBV10-3
cdr3_nt: TGTGCCATCAGTGCGGACAGGGGTTTTACCTACGAGCAGTACTTC
cdr3_aa: CAISADRGFTYEQYF

clone_size: .
j_call: TRBJ2-1
d_call: TRBD2
v_call: TRBV6-2/TRBV6-3
cdr3_nt: TGTGCCAGCAGTTCCACTAGCGATGGGCAGTTCTTC
cdr3_aa: CASSSTSDGQFF

clone_size: .
j_call: TRBJ1-2
d_call: .
v_call: TRBV6-6
cdr3_nt: TGTGCCAGCAGCCCCCTCTGGGGGGATAACTATGGCTACACCTTC
cdr3_aa: CASSPLWGDNYGYTF

clone_size: .
j_call: TRBJ2-7
d_call: .
v_call: TRBV10-2
cdr3_nt: TGCGCCAGCAGTGGGACTCTGGGCCCCTACGAGCAGTACTTC
cdr3_aa: CASSGTLGPYEQYF

clone_size: .
j_call: TRBJ1-6
d_call: .
v_call: TRBV5-1
cdr3_nt: TGCGCCAGCAGCTTGGAGCTAGGCAATTCACCCCTCCACTTT
cdr3_aa: CASSLELGNSPLHF

clone_size: few
j_call: TRBJ2-7
d_call: .
v_call: TRBV28
cdr3_nt: TGTGCCAGCAGTTATATTGAGCAGTACTTC
cdr3_aa: CASSYIEQYF

clone_size: .
j_call: TRBJ1-4
d_call: TRBD1
v_call: TRBV20-1
cdr3_nt: TGCAGTGCTAGTCAGGGGGGAACTAATGAAAAACTGTTTTTT
cdr3_aa: CSASQGGTNEKLFF

clone_size: .
j_call: TRBJ2-3
d_call: .
v_call: TRBV6-2/TRBV6-3
cdr3_nt: TGTGCCAGCAGTTTGACTATGACAGATACGCAGTATTTT
cdr3_aa: CASSLTMTDTQYF

clone_size: .
j_call: TRBJ2-1
d_call: .
v_call: TRBV21-1
cdr3_nt: TGTGCCAGCCAACCAGGTGAGCAGTTCTTC
cdr3_aa: CASQPGEQFF

clone_size: .
j_call: TRBJ2-1
d_call: TRBD2
v_call: TRBV7-9
cdr3_nt: TGTGCCAGCAGGGGACTAGCGGGAGTCAATGAGCAGTTCTTC
cdr3_aa: CASRGLAGVNEQFF

clone_size: .
j_call: TRBJ2-3
d_call: TRBD1
v_call: TRBV3-1/TRBV3-2
cdr3_nt: TGTGCCAGCAGCCCCCGACAGGGTACAGATACGCAGTATTTT
cdr3_aa: CASSPRQGTDTQYF

clone_size: .
j_call: TRBJ2-3
d_call: .
v_call: TRBV5-1
cdr3_nt: TGCGCCAGCAGCTTGGAGCGGACAGATACGCAGTATTTT
cdr3_aa: CASSLERTDTQYF